The sequence of this T cell receptor beta chain was determined in a study of PD-1 blockade in classical Hodgkin lymphoma. As for the study in general: Patients received nivolumab 3 mg/kg intravenously every 2 weeks.

Study-level points and caveats: By cycle point C4D1, TCR diversity had risen significantly in CD4+ cells (but not CD8+ cells). Compared with healthy donors, newly diagnosed patients reportedly showed lower baseline TCR diversity.

This clone was detected only once. Its antigen is unknown. The patients all showed relapse after autologous stem cell transplantation, while their brentuximab vedotin exposure varied. TCRdb's table, derived via immunoSEQ multiplex PCR, lists solely in-frame clones and lacks some. Of roughly 22,000 clones listed, around two thirds were seen once; the top ten hold 5.8%. This clonotype originated in a human donor with classical Hodgkin lymphoma. The sequences come from peripheral blood mononuclear cells (PBMCs), collected at baseline.

The CDR3 DNA sequence: TGTGCCAGCAGCTTTTACAGGGGAAATCAGCCCCAGCATTTT. This sequence encodes CASSFYRGNQPQHF. V and J are TRBV7-2 and TRBJ1-5, with TRBD1 matching over 7 bases. V gave up 3 bases and J gave up 4 bases; unmatched junction bases: 3. The CDR3 is 14 amino acids. CDR1 is SGHTA and CDR2 is FQGNSA in the germline V gene. Together with reference TRBV7-2 and TRBJ1-5, the CDR3 gives the full variable domain: GAGVSQSPSNKVTEKGKDVELRCDPISGHTALYWYRQSLGQGLEFLIYFQGNSAPDKSGLPSDRFSAERTGGSVSTLTIQRTQQEDSAVYLCASSFYRGNQPQHFGDGTRLSIL.